The 30 T cell receptor beta chains given below trace back to one sample, sequenced in a study of T cell responses to AZD1222 COVID-19 vaccine. The protocol was immunoSEQ multiplex PCR, while the TCRdb copy is restricted to in-frame clones and leaves out a portion. The sample has over 150,000 clones; about nine tenths are singletons. The sample in question was peripheral blood, obtained on day 0 of AZD1222 vaccination. All receptors derive from an adult in good health.

This chain joins TRBV7-2 and TRBJ2-3, with D uncertain. CDR1 is SGHTA, CDR2 FQGNSA, per germline. With 10 bases removed from V and 0 bases from J, the gap between germline ends came to 17 bases. The CDR3 runs to 15 residues. DNA for the CDR3: TGTGCCACCACACCCCCCGGGCGGAGCACAGATACGCAGTATTTT. Its translation: CATTPPGRSTDTQYF.

This clone was detected only once. The chain combines TRBV15 with TRBJ1-2; tentative D call: TRBD1 (5 bases). Per germline, CDR1 LNHNV and CDR2 YYDKDF (reference sequence). Trimming cost V 0 bases and J 6 bases, with 17 bases left between them. CDR3 length: 16 residues. The CDR3 spells CATSREGAPGLDGYTF. The CDR3 DNA sequence: TGTGCCACCAGCAGAGAAGGGGCCCCCGGCCTAGATGGCTACACCTTC. Full variable domain (rest looked up from reference TRBV15 and TRBJ1-2): DAMVIQNPRYQVTQFGKPVTLSCSQTLNHNVMYWYQQKSSQAPKLLFHYYDKDFNNEADTPDNFQSRRPNTSFCFLDIRSPGLGDTAMYLCATSREGAPGLDGYTFGSGTRLTVV.

This clone was counted a single time. The J gene is TRBJ1-1, the V gene TRBV18, with D unresolved. CDR3 size: 13 residues. Germline V gene sequence: CDR1 KGHSH, CDR2 LQKENI. The V end was cut by 3 bases, the J end by 7 bases, with 12 bases between. The CDR3 bases are TGTGCCAGCTCACCGGACTTTAGAGATGAAGCTTTCTTT. Protein: CASSPDFRDEAFF.

V and J are TRBV19 and TRBJ2-1; 9 nucleotides align to TRBD1. V lost 5 bases, J lost 8 bases, and 4 bases stayed unmatched. The CDR3 contains 13 residues. Germline V gene data show CDR1 as LNHDA and CDR2 as SQIVND (reference sequence). The CDR3 DNA is TGTGCCAGTAGTTGGAGACAGGGGGATGAGCAGTTCTTC. Its protein is CASSWRQGDEQFF.

The chain is built from TRBV7-3 and TRBJ2-1; 8 bases fit TRBD2. The CDR3 has 17 amino acids. V trimming: 5 bases; J trimming: 2 bases; junction bases outside the gene matches: 11. Germline CDR1 and CDR2: SGHTA and FQGTGA. CDR3 sequence reads: CASSLSGLGPPYNEQFF. The CDR3 coding sequence is TGTGCCAGCAGCCTCTCGGGACTAGGGCCTCCCTACAATGAGCAGTTCTTC.

J is TRBJ1-5 and V is TRBV18; D is perhaps TRBD1 (5 bases). Per the germline V gene, CDR1 is KGHSH and CDR2 is LQKENI. Between the trimmed V and J ends, which lost 6 bases and 6 bases, there was a span of 18 bases. The CDR3 is 15 amino acids. The CDR3 loop reads CASSQGPTAGQPQHF. CDR3 sequence (DNA): TGTGCCAGCTCGCAGGGACCGACAGCAGGTCAGCCCCAGCATTTT.

There are a few counts of this clone. This chain uses TRBV5-4 with TRBJ2-3; a weak D match, TRBD1 (5 bases). CDR1 is SGHNT and CDR2 is YYREEE in the germline V gene (reference sequence). This CDR3 is 17 amino acids long. The V end was cut by 3 bases, the J end by 8 bases, with 25 bases between. CDR3 loop: CASSYFVLKGNLATQYF. CDR3 bases: TGTGCCAGCAGCTACTTCGTACTGAAGGGGAATTTAGCTACGCAGTATTTT.

This chain links TRBV4-3 with TRBJ1-6; D may be TRBD1 (5 bases). This CDR3 is 15 amino acids long. V lost 1 base and J lost 9, with 13 bases in between. The germline CDR1 and CDR2 sequences are LGHNA and YSLEER. In DNA form, the CDR3 reads TGCGCCAGCAGCCAAGTAGTAGGGGTTGGTTCACCCCTCCACTTT. This sequence encodes CASSQVVGVGSPLHF.

This chain connects TRBV27 to TRBJ1-5; D unresolved. Germline CDR1 is MNHEY and CDR2 is SMNVEV (reference sequence). V lost 2 bases and J 3 bases, leaving 11 bases between the germline ends. The CDR3 is 15 amino acids. The CDR3 DNA reads TGTGCCAGCAGTTTAATGATGGCGAACAATCAGCCCCAGCATTTT. As protein: CASSLMMANNQPQHF.

As DNA, the CDR3 is TGTGCCAGCAGGTTCATCCCAGCGGCGGCTGGGGGAGATACGCAGTATTTT. This translates into CASRFIPAAAGGDTQYF. The V and J genes are TRBV9 and TRBJ2-3; D tentatively fits TRBD1 or TRBD2 (5 bases each). With 5 bases removed from V and 5 bases from J, the gap between germline ends came to 24 bases. This CDR3 has 17 residues. In germline, CDR1 is SGDLS, CDR2 YYNGEE. Full variable domain (missing parts from reference TRBV9 and TRBJ2-3): DSGVTQTPKHLITATGQRVTLRCSPRSGDLSVYWYQQSLDQGLQFLIQYYNGEERAKGNILERFSAQQFPDLHSELNLSSLELGDSALYFCASRFIPAAAGGDTQYFGPGTRLTVL.

The chain uses TRBV5-1 and TRBJ2-2; possibly TRBD2 for D (5 bases). Per germline, CDR1 SGHRS and CDR2 YFSETQ. The germline V and J ends were trimmed by 0 bases and 4 bases, with 10 bases remaining between them. The CDR3 length is 15 residues. The CDR3 DNA reads as TGCGCCAGCAGCTTGGCGGGGTGGATCACCGGGGAGCTGTTTTTT. This sequence encodes CASSLAGWITGELFF.

The chain has TRBV9 and TRBJ2-1, with TRBD2 matching over 8 bases. The CDR3 contains 16 residues. V shed 0 bases, J shed 8 bases, and the junction held 10 bases outside the gene matches. Germline-derived CDR1 and CDR2 are SGDLS and YYNGEE. CDR3 in DNA: TGTGCCAGCAGCGTAGGGGCGGGGGGCATAGCGGATGAGCAGTTCTTC. This codes for CASSVGAGGIADEQFF.

This chain links TRBV6-4 with TRBJ2-1, with D possibly matching TRBD2 (5 bases). Germline V gives CDR1 MRHNA, CDR2 SNTAGT. V was cut by 0 bases and J by 13 bases, with 19 bases left in between. This CDR3 spans 15 amino acids. The CDR3 DNA sequence: TGTGCCAGCAGTGACTCGGCGGCAGGAGCGGAGGCACAGTTCTTC. It encodes CASSDSAAGAEAQFF.

The chain combines TRBV5-6 with TRBJ1-4; 7 bases align to TRBD1. J gave up 10 bases and V 3 bases, and 9 bases lay outside the gene matches. The CDR3 is 14 amino acids. Germline assignment: CDR1 SGHDT and CDR2 YYEEEE. This CDR3 reads CASSSGDRQGKLFF. The CDR3 DNA sequence: TGTGCCAGCAGCTCCGGGGACAGACAGGGAAAACTGTTTTTT.

The rearrangement links TRBV5-6 to TRBJ2-7, with D maybe TRBD1 (6 bases). The CDR3 extends over 16 amino acids. In germline, CDR1 is SGHDT, CDR2 YYEEEE. V lost 4 bases to trimming and J lost 0 bases, with 17 bases between them. CDR3 loop: CASSTGNRAFSYEQYF. CDR3 DNA sequence: TGTGCCAGCAGCACTGGTAACAGGGCATTCTCCTACGAGCAGTACTTC. Using reference TRBV5-6 and TRBJ2-7 for the parts outside the CDR3, the full variable domain is DAGVTQSPTHLIKTRGQQVTLRCSPKSGHDTVSWYQQALGQGPQFIFQYYEEEERQRGNFPDRFSGHQFPNYSSELNVNALLLGDSALYLCASSTGNRAFSYEQYFGPGTRLTVT.

The chain employs TRBV21-1 and TRBJ2-7. TRBV21-1 is listed as a pseudogene. The CDR3 runs to 12 residues. CDR3 loop: CASSKSPHEQYF. CDR3 DNA sequence: TGTGCCAGCAGCAAGTCACCTCACGAGCAGTACTTC.

The chain uses TRBV14 and TRBJ1-3; 7 bases agree with TRBD1. Germline CDR1 and CDR2: SGHDN and FVKESK. V was clipped by 2 bases and J by 0 bases; unmatched bases: 7. The CDR3 is made up of 17 amino acids. CDR3 loop: CASSQRRDSGSGNTIYF. CDR3 DNA: TGTGCCAGCAGCCAACGGCGGGACAGTGGCTCTGGAAACACCATATATTTT.

The rearrangement links TRBV20-1 to TRBJ2-5; 12 bases are a match to TRBD2. Trimming cost V 3 bases and J 0 bases; bases outside gene matches: 2. Germline V CDR1 and CDR2: DFQATT, SNEGSKA (reference sequence). There are 15 residues in the CDR3. Here the CDR3 reads CSASTSGGYQETQYF. The DNA of the CDR3 is TGCAGTGCTAGTACTAGCGGGGGGTACCAAGAGACCCAGTACTTC.

This clone was recorded a few times. The genes are TRBV9 and TRBJ2-3, with 12 nucleotides matching TRBD1. The CDR3 extends over 16 amino acids. Germline CDR1 and CDR2: SGDLS and YYNGEE. Unmatched junction bases numbered 5, after V lost 2 bases and J lost 4 bases. CDR3 nucleotide sequence: TGTGCCAGCAGCGTCGGGACAGGGGGCGGCGCAGATACGCAGTATTTT. This sequence encodes CASSVGTGGGADTQYF.

This chain connects TRBV18 to TRBJ1-5, with D perhaps matching TRBD1 (5 bases). Germline V gene sequence: CDR1 KGHSH, CDR2 LQKENI. The CDR3 loop spans 14 amino acids. The ends were cut back, 4 bases at V and 0 bases at J, with 7 bases in the middle. The CDR3 DNA sequence: TGTGCCAGCTCACGGGGCAATAGCAATCAGCCCCAGCATTTT. Translation gives CASSRGNSNQPQHF.

The chain carries TRBV12-5 and TRBJ1-5; 7 bases agree with TRBD1. In germline, CDR1 is LGHNT, CDR2 FRNRAP. J was trimmed by 5 bases and V by 1 base; bases with no gene match: 2. CDR3 length: 14 amino acids. The CDR3 coding sequence is TGTGCTAGTGGTTTGGGGACAGGAGATCAGCCCCAGCATTTT. It encodes CASGLGTGDQPQHF.

Only one count was recorded for this clone. The rearrangement links TRBV11-2 to TRBJ2-2; D is possibly TRBD2 (5 bases). The CDR3 length is 15 residues. V dropped 5 bases and J dropped 4 bases, with 14 bases sitting between them. CDR1 and CDR2 from the germline V gene are SGHAT and FQNNGV. CDR3 sequence: CASSLRRRATGELFF. DNA for the CDR3: TGTGCCAGCAGCCTACGGAGGCGAGCCACCGGGGAGCTGTTTTTT.

This chain uses TRBV21-1 with TRBJ1-6; the table's TRBD1 call for D was not verified on the DNA. TRBV21-1 is a pseudogene locus. The CDR3 covers 14 residues. The CDR3: CASSSRGCYSPLHF. The DNA for the CDR3 is TGTGCCAGCAGTTCAAGGGGATGTTATTCACCCCTCCACTTT.

Comments on this clone: At one boundary the junction diverges from the germline segment, which might be a read error. V is TRBV6-5 and J is TRBJ1-1; perhaps TRBD1 as D (6 bases). CDR3 size: 14 residues. Germline CDR1 MNHEY, CDR2 SVGAGI. Written as DNA, the CDR3 is TGTGCCAGCAGTAACTCAGGGGTGAACACTGAAGCTTTCTTT. It yields the protein CASSNSGVNTEAFF.

This chain connects TRBV15 to TRBJ1-3; D remains ambiguous. The CDR3 covers 15 residues. The V end was cut by 1 base, the J end by 0 bases, with 7 bases between. In germline, CDR1 is LNHNV, CDR2 YYDKDF (reference sequence). CDR3 sequence: CATSRARTSGNTIYF. Written as DNA, the CDR3 is TGTGCCACCAGCAGAGCACGGACCTCTGGAAACACCATATATTTT.

This rearrangement joins TRBV10-3 to TRBJ2-3, with 8 positions matching TRBD1. Trimming took 5 bases from V and 2 from J; bases not matched to a gene: 0. The germline V gene encodes CDR1 ENHRY and CDR2 SYGVKD. The length of the CDR3 is 13 residues. The CDR3, as DNA: TGTGCCATCAGTCAGGGGGCCACAGATACGCAGTATTTT. Its protein product is CAISQGATDTQYF.

V and J are TRBV7-2 and TRBJ2-7, with 11 positions matching TRBD1. V was pared by 4 bases and J by 3 bases, with 5 bases of the junction left unmatched. Germline V gene sequence: CDR1 SGHTA, CDR2 FQGNSA. The CDR3 is 15 residues long. The CDR3 DNA sequence: TGTGCCAGCAGCTGGACTGGGACAGGGGGCTACGAGCAGTACTTC. It codes for CASSWTGTGGYEQYF.

The chain has TRBV6-5 and TRBJ1-2; a possible D gene is TRBD1 (5 bases). CDR3 length: 11 residues. CDR1 is MNHEY, CDR2 SVGAGI, per germline. Trimming removed 10 bases at V and 4 bases at J, with 10 bases between. The CDR3: CATRDTYGYTF. CDR3 nucleotide sequence: TGTGCCACCAGGGATACCTATGGCTACACCTTC.

In nucleotides, the CDR3 is TGTGCCAGCAGTTTATACGGCACCGGGGAGCTGTTTTTT. The encoded protein is CASSLYGTGELFF. V gene TRBV27 combines with J gene TRBJ2-2; D unclear. Trimming left V 1 base short and J 4 bases short, with 4 bases between. CDR1 and CDR2 (germline): MNHEY, SMNVEV (reference sequence). The CDR3 has 13 amino acids.

The CDR3 sequence: CASSSRTGSSYEQYF. CDR3 in DNA: TGTGCCAGCAGTTCCCGGACAGGGTCATCCTACGAGCAGTACTTC. V gene TRBV27 combines with J gene TRBJ2-7; 8 positions agree with TRBD1. This CDR3 spans 15 amino acids. V trimming: 4 bases; J trimming: 1 base; junction bases outside the gene matches: 6. Germline CDR1 MNHEY, CDR2 SMNVEV (reference sequence).